These 22 T cell receptor beta chains originate from one sample sequenced in a study of blood T cell repertoires in COVID-19. Here immunoSEQ multiplex PCR was the method, and the copy in TCRdb shows in-frame clones only, minus some. The sample lists 200,000 to 300,000 clones; around 80% were seen once. The sample comprised peripheral blood. Source of these receptors: a man aged 55 to 70 with acute or convalescent COVID-19.

This clone was detected once. This sequence joins TRBV7-9 and TRBJ2-1; the D gene is possibly TRBD2 (6 bases). Germline V gives CDR1 SEHNR, CDR2 FQNEAQ (reference sequence). The CDR3 has 13 amino acids. Trimming cost V 4 bases and J 9 bases, with 13 bases left between them. For the CDR3, the DNA is TGTGCCAGCAGCTACTCGACTAGAACTGAGCAGTTCTTC. This sequence encodes CASSYSTRTEQFF. The full variable domain, its missing parts supplied by reference TRBV7-9 and TRBJ2-1, is DTGVSQNPRHKITKRGQNVTFRCDPISEHNRLYWYRQTLGQGPEFLTYFQNEAQLEKSRLLSDRFSAERPKGSFSTLEIQRTEQGDSAMYLCASSYSTRTEQFFGPGTRLTVL.

The rearrangement joins TRBV7-3 to TRBJ2-2, with D maybe TRBD1 (7 bases). Germline V lookup: CDR1 SGHTA, CDR2 FQGTGA. Trimming left V 5 bases short and J 8 bases short, with 12 bases between. CDR3 length: 13 amino acids. The CDR3 spells CASSPGGPGELFF. DNA for the CDR3: TGTGCCAGCAGCCCAGGGGGGCCAGGGGAGCTGTTTTTT.

This clone occurred once. The chain carries TRBV7-9 and TRBJ2-2, with 7 bases identical to TRBD1. This CDR3 comprises 15 residues. V lost 7 bases, J lost 4 bases, and 9 bases stayed unmatched. Germline CDR1 and CDR2: SEHNR and FQNEAQ (reference sequence). The CDR3 sequence: CASIRTGQFTGELFF. The CDR3 region has the DNA TGTGCCAGCATTCGAACGGGACAGTTCACCGGGGAGCTGTTTTTT.

This clone was counted a few times. The rearrangement links TRBV7-9 to TRBJ1-1; 10 nucleotides align to TRBD1. The CDR3 covers 16 residues. Trimming cost V 2 bases and J 6 bases; bases outside gene matches: 9. Germline CDR1 is SEHNR and CDR2 is FQNEAQ (reference sequence). CDR3: CASSLPIGQGEAEAFF. The CDR3 coding sequence is TGTGCCAGCAGCTTACCGATAGGACAGGGGGAGGCTGAAGCTTTCTTT.

This chain links TRBV18 with TRBJ2-6, with D hard to call. The germline V and J ends were trimmed by 3 bases and 0 bases, with 3 bases remaining between them. The CDR3 loop spans 14 amino acids. Germline V gene sequence: CDR1 KGHSH, CDR2 LQKENI. In DNA, the CDR3 is TGTGCCAGCTCACCCTACTCTGGGGCCAACGTCCTGACTTTC. This encodes CASSPYSGANVLTF.

For this clone: One end of the junction varies from germline; a read error may be responsible. The rearrangement links TRBV19 to TRBJ2-5; 12 bases fit TRBD2. The germline V gene has CDR1 LNHDA and CDR2 SQIVND (reference sequence). The CDR3 length is 13 residues. The CDR3 spells CASSMGSTSGSNF. The CDR3 bases are TGTGCCAGTAGTATGGGTTCGACTAGCGGGAGTAACTTC.

V usage is TRBV5-1 and J usage is TRBJ1-1; maybe TRBD1 (6 bases). Germline V CDR1 and CDR2: SGHRS, YFSETQ. Between the trimmed V and J ends, which lost 6 bases and 7 bases, there was a span of 16 bases. The CDR3 loop spans 13 amino acids. The CDR3 sequence is CASTRPGGHEAFF. The CDR3 bases are TGCGCCAGCACCCGTCCCGGGGGGCATGAAGCTTTCTTT.

This chain connects TRBV4-1 to TRBJ2-1; the match to TRBD2 covers 12 bases. The J segment lost 0 bases and the V segment lost 2 bases, leaving 8 bases of the junction unmatched. CDR3 size: 19 residues. Germline values: CDR1 MGHRA, CDR2 YSYEKL. CDR3 in amino acids: CASSQLLAGGTSSYNEQFF. CDR3 DNA: TGCGCCAGCAGCCAACTACTAGCGGGGGGCACGAGCTCCTACAATGAGCAGTTCTTC.

This chain joins TRBV9 and TRBJ1-1, with D hard to call. V shed 3 bases and J shed 1 base, with 10 bases lying between them. Germline assignment: CDR1 SGDLS and CDR2 YYNGEE. CDR3 size: 14 residues. The CDR3 is CASSGSDPNTEAFF. Written as DNA, the CDR3 is TGTGCCAGCAGCGGGAGTGATCCGAACACTGAAGCTTTCTTT.

The J gene is TRBJ2-7, the V gene TRBV7-9; a possible D gene is TRBD1 (6 bases). Germline V gene data show CDR1 as SEHNR and CDR2 as FQNEAQ (reference sequence). The CDR3 totals 14 residues. V shed 4 bases and J shed 5 bases, with 15 bases lying between them. In nucleotides, the CDR3 is TGTGCCAGCAGCTCTTCAGGGGTGAGGGACGAGCAGTACTTC. Its protein is CASSSSGVRDEQYF.

The chain is built from TRBV7-3 and TRBJ2-1; D ambiguous. Germline CDR1 is SGHTA and CDR2 is FQGTGA. This CDR3 has 13 amino acids. Trimming removed 1 base from V and 5 bases from J, with 6 bases in between. CDR3 amino acids: CASSLSRDNEQFF. CDR3 bases: TGTGCCAGCAGCTTAAGTCGGGACAATGAGCAGTTCTTC.

This chain links TRBV27 with TRBJ2-1; 12 bases line up with TRBD2. This CDR3 comprises 17 residues. Germline values: CDR1 MNHEY, CDR2 SMNVEV (reference sequence). The J segment lost 0 bases and the V segment lost 6 bases, leaving 6 bases of the junction unmatched. The CDR3 loop reads CASSFLAGGSSYNEQFF. CDR3 sequence (DNA): TGTGCCAGCAGCTTCCTAGCGGGAGGGAGCTCCTACAATGAGCAGTTCTTC.

The chain employs TRBV6-5 and TRBJ1-2, with a possible D match to TRBD1 (6 bases). The ends were cut back, 11 bases at V and 7 bases at J, with 17 bases in the middle. The CDR3 spans 12 residues. Germline V gene data show CDR1 as MNHEY and CDR2 as SVGAGI. The CDR3 region has the DNA TGTGCCGTATGGCGGGGGGCAGGTGGCTACACCTTC. It codes for CAVWRGAGGYTF.

The J gene is TRBJ2-1, the V gene TRBV12-3 or TRBV12-4; D unclear. Trimming left V 4 bases short and J 3 bases short, with 7 bases between. The CDR3 is 13 amino acids. CDR3 in amino acids: CASSSGFYNEQFF. The DNA of the CDR3 is TGTGCCAGCAGTTCAGGCTTCTACAATGAGCAGTTCTTC.

The rearrangement joins TRBV19 to TRBJ1-5; D uncertain. CDR1 and CDR2 (germline): LNHDA, SQIVND (reference sequence). The CDR3 spans 16 residues. V lost 2 bases, J lost 0 bases, and 11 bases lay in between. The CDR3 is CASSISGRGSNQPQHF. The CDR3 DNA reads as TGTGCCAGTAGTATATCGGGAAGAGGTAGCAATCAGCCCCAGCATTTT.

The J gene is TRBJ1-1, the V gene TRBV18; a possible D gene is TRBD1 (6 bases). The length of the CDR3 is 14 residues. V shed 2 bases and J shed 0 bases, with 7 bases lying between them. Germline CDR1 reads KGHSH; CDR2 reads LQKENI. The CDR3 DNA is TGTGCCAGCTCACCAAACAGGGTGAACACTGAAGCTTTCTTT. Translating it yields CASSPNRVNTEAFF.

The chain couples TRBV5-4 to TRBJ2-5; D is possibly TRBD2 (6 bases). CDR3 length: 13 amino acids. Germline V gene sequence: CDR1 SGHNT, CDR2 YYREEE (reference sequence). V was pared by 6 bases and J by 2 bases, with 11 bases between. This CDR3 is CASKGGTQETQYF. The DNA for the CDR3 is TGTGCCAGCAAAGGTGGGACTCAAGAGACCCAGTACTTC.

This chain connects TRBV6-2 or TRBV6-3 to TRBJ2-5; 14 nucleotides align to TRBD2. The CDR3 extends over 17 amino acids. Per the germline V gene, CDR1 is MNHEY and CDR2 is SVGEGT. Trimming took 0 bases from V and 7 from J; bases not matched to a gene: 7. Here the CDR3 DNA reads TGTGCCAGCAGTTACTCTGGACTAGCGGGAGGCCGGGGGACCCAGTACTTC. It specifies CASSYSGLAGGRGTQYF.

The chain links TRBV4-2 to TRBJ2-3; 9 bases line up with TRBD1. Germline V lookup: CDR1 LGHNA, CDR2 YNFKEQ. Trimming took 4 bases from V and 4 from J; bases not matched to a gene: 9. The CDR3 extends over 16 amino acids. CDR3 region: CASSPKRGQGSDTQYF. In DNA, the CDR3 is TGTGCCAGCAGCCCGAAGCGGGGACAGGGCTCAGATACGCAGTATTTT.

The rearrangement uses TRBV2 and TRBJ2-2, with TRBD2 matching 7 bases. The CDR3 length is 16 residues. Germline loops: CDR1 SNHLY, CDR2 FYNNEI. J gave up 2 bases and V 4 bases, and 7 bases lay outside the gene matches. CDR3 DNA sequence: TGTGCCAGCAGTGGGGCGCTAGCGGACAACACCGGGGAGCTGTTTTTT. This sequence encodes CASSGALADNTGELFF.

This rearrangement joins TRBV6-5 to TRBJ1-1, with a tentative D call TRBD1 (6 bases). Germline V gives CDR1 MNHEY, CDR2 SVGAGI. V lost 6 bases to trimming and J lost 4 bases, with 9 bases between them. CDR3 length equals 12 residues. The CDR3 sequence is CASRGAGTEAFF. CDR3 coding DNA: TGTGCCAGCAGGGGGGCGGGCACTGAAGCTTTCTTT.

The chain combines TRBV6-4 with TRBJ2-7, with 7 positions matching TRBD1. Germline lookup yields CDR1 MRHNA and CDR2 SNTAGT. With V trimmed by 4 bases and J by 2 bases, 8 bases remained unmatched. This CDR3 comprises 15 residues. In DNA form, the CDR3 reads TGTGCCAGCAGTGGATTAGGGACAGACCCCTACGAGCAGTACTTC. Amino acids: CASSGLGTDPYEQYF.